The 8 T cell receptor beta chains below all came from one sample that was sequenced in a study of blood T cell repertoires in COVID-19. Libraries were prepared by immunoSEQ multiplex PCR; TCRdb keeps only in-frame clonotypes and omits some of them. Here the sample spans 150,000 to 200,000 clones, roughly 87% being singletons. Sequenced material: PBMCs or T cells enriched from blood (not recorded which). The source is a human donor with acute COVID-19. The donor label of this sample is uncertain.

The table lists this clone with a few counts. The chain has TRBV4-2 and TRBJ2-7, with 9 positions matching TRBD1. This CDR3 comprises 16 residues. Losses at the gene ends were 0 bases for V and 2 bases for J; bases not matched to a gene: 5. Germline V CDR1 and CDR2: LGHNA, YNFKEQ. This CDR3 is CASSQETGGPTYEQYF. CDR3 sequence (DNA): TGTGCCAGCAGCCAAGAGACAGGGGGACCCACCTACGAGCAGTACTTC.

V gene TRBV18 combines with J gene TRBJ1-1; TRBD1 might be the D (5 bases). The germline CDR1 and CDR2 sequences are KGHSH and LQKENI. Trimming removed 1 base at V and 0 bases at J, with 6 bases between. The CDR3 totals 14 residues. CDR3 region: CASSPQQVNTEAFF. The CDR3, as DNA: TGTGCCAGCTCACCACAACAGGTGAACACTGAAGCTTTCTTT.

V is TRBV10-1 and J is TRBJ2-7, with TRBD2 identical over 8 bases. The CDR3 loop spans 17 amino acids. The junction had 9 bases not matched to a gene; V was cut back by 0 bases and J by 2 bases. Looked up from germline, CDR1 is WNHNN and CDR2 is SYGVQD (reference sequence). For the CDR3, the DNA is TGCGCCAGCAGTGAGTCGGCGGGGGGCCCTAGACCCTACGAGCAGTACTTC. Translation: CASSESAGGPRPYEQYF.

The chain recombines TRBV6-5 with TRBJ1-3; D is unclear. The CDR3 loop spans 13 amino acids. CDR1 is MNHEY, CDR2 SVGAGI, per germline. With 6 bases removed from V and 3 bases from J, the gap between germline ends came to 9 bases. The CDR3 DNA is TGTGCCAGCAGCCCCACAGTTGGAAACACCATATATTTT. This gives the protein CASSPTVGNTIYF.

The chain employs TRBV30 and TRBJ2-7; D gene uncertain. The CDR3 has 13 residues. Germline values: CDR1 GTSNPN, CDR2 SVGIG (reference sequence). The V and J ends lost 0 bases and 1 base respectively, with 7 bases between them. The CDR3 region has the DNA TGTGCCTGGAGTGTAGAGAAATCCTACGAGCAGTACTTC. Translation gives CAWSVEKSYEQYF. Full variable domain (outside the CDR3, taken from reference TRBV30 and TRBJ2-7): SQTIHQWPATLVQPVGSPLSLECTVEGTSNPNLYWYRQAAGRGLQLLFYSVGIGQISSEVPQNLSASRPQDRQFILSSKKLLLSDSGFYLCAWSVEKSYEQYFGPGTRLTVT.

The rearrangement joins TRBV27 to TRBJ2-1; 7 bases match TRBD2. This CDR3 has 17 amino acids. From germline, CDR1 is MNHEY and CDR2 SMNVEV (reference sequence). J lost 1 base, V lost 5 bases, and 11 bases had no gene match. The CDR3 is CASSPRTSWGSYNEQFF. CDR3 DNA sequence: TGTGCCAGCAGTCCGCGGACTAGTTGGGGTTCCTACAATGAGCAGTTCTTC.

Written as DNA, the CDR3 is TGTGCCAGCAGCTTACATGAGAATAGGAGGGGCACTGAAGCTTTCTTT. It yields the protein CASSLHENRRGTEAFF. The chain carries TRBV7-2 and TRBJ1-1; D is perhaps TRBD1 (5 bases). CDR3 length equals 16 residues. Trimming took 2 bases from V and 4 from J, leaving 17 bases between them. The germline V gene has CDR1 SGHTA and CDR2 FQGNSA. Full variable domain (outside the CDR3, taken from reference TRBV7-2 and TRBJ1-1): GAGVSQSPSNKVTEKGKDVELRCDPISGHTALYWYRQSLGQGLEFLIYFQGNSAPDKSGLPSDRFSAERTGGSVSTLTIQRTQQEDSAVYLCASSLHENRRGTEAFFGQGTRLTVV.

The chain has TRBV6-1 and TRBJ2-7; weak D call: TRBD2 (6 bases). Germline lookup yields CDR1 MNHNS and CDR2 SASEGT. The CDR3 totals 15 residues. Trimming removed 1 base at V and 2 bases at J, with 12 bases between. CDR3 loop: CASSEGLEGTYEQYF. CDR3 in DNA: TGTGCCAGCAGTGAAGGGTTGGAGGGAACCTACGAGCAGTACTTC.